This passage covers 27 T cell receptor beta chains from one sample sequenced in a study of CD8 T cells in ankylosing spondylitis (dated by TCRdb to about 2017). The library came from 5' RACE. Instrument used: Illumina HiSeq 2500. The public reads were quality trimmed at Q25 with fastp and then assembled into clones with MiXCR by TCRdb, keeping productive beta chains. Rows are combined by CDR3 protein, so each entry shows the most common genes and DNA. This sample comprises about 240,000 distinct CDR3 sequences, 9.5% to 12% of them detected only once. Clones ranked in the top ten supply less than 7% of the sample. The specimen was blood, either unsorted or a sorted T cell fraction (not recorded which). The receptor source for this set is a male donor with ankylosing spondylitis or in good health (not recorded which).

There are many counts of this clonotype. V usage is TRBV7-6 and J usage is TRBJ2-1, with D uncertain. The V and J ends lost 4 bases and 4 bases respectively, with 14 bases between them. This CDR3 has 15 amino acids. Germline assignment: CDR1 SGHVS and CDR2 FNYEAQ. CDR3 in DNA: TGTGCCAGCAGCTCGGAAGACTGGGCGTACAATGAGCAGTTCTTC. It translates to CASSSEDWAYNEQFF.

CDR3 coding DNA: TGCAGTGCTAGAGTCCCCGGGGGCTCGGCTTTCTTT. It encodes CSARVPGGSAFF. The chain uses TRBV20-1 and TRBJ1-1; D perhaps matches TRBD1 (6 bases). Germline lookup yields CDR1 DFQATT and CDR2 SNEGSKA (reference sequence). Trimming stripped 1 base from V and 11 bases from J, with 14 bases between. The CDR3 totals 12 residues.

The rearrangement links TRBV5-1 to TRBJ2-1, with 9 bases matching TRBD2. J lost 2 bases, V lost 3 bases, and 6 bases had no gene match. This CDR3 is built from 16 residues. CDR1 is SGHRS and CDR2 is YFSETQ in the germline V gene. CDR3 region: CASSSNSGSPYNEQFF. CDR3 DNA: TGCGCCAGCAGCTCAAATAGCGGGAGCCCCTACAATGAGCAGTTCTTC.

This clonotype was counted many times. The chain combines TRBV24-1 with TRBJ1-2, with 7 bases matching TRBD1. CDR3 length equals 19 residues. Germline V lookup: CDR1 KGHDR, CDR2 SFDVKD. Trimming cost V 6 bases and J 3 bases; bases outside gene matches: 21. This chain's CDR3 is CATSKVVGTGTDLDYGYTF. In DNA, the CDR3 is TGTGCCACCAGTAAAGTGGTAGGGACCGGGACAGATCTTGACTATGGCTACACCTTC.

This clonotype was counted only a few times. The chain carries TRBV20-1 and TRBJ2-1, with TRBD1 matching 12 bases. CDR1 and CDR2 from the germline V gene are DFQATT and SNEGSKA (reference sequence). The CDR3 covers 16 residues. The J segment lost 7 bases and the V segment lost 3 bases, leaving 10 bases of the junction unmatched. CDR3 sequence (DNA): TGCAGTGCTAGTACCCCGGGACAGGGGGCGGCAAATGAGCAGTTCTTC. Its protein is CSASTPGQGAANEQFF.

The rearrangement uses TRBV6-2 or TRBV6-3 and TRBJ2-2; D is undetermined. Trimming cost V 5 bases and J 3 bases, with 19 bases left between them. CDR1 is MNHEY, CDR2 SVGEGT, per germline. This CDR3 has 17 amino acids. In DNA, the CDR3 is TGTGCCAGCAGTACCTCACTTCACAGTGAAGACACCGGGGAGCTGTTTTTT. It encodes CASSTSLHSEDTGELFF.

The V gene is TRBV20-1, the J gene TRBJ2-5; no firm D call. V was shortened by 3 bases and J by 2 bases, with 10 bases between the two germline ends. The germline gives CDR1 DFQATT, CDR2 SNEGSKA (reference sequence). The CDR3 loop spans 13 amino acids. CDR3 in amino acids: CSARSWAQETQYF. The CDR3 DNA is TGCAGTGCTAGGAGTTGGGCTCAAGAGACCCAGTACTTC.

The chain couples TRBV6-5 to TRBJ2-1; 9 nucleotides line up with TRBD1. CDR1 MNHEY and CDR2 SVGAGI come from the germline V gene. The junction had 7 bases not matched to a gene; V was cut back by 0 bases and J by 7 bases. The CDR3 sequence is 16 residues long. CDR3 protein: CASSYSSGQGRNEQFF. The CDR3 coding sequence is TGTGCCAGCAGTTACTCGAGTGGACAGGGGAGGAATGAGCAGTTCTTC.

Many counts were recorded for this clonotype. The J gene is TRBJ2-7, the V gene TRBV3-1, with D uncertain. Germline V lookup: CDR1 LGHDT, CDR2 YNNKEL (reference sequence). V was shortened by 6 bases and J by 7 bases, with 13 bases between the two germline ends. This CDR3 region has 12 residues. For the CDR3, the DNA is TGTGCCAGCAGTCTAAGTGCAGGAGAGCAGTACTTC. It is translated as CASSLSAGEQYF.

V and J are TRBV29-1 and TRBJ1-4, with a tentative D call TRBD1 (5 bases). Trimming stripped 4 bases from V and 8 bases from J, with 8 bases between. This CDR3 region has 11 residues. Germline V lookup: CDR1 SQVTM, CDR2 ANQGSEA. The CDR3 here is CSVGWGEKLFF. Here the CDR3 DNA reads TGCAGCGTTGGGTGGGGCGAAAAACTGTTTTTT.

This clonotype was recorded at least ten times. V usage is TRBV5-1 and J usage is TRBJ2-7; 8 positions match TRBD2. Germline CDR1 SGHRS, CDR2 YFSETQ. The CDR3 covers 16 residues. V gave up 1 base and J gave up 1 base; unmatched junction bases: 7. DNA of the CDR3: TGCGCCAGCAGCTTGATTCTAGCGGGCAATTCCTACGAGCAGTACTTC. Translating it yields CASSLILAGNSYEQYF.

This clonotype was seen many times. CDR3 loop: CASSLEGGAELFF. The CDR3 DNA sequence: TGCGCCAGCAGCTTGGAGGGGGGCGCGGAGCTGTTTTTT. The V call is TRBV5-1, the J call TRBJ2-2, with D possibly called TRBD1 or TRBD2 (6 bases each). Deletions cut 0 bases from V and 10 bases from J, with 10 bases between. The V gene's germline CDR1 is SGHRS and CDR2 YFSETQ. The CDR3 is 13 residues long.

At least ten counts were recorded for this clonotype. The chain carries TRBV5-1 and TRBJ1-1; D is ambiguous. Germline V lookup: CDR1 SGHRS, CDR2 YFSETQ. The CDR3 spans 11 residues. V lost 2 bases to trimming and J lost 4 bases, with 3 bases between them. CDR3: CASSFGTEAFF. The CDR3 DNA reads TGCGCCAGCAGCTTTGGCACTGAAGCTTTCTTT.

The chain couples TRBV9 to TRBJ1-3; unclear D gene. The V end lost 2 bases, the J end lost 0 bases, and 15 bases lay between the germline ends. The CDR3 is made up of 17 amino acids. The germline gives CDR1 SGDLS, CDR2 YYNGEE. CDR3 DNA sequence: TGTGCCAGCAGCGTCTCGGCCACGAAACTCTCTGGAAACACCATATATTTT. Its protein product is CASSVSATKLSGNTIYF.

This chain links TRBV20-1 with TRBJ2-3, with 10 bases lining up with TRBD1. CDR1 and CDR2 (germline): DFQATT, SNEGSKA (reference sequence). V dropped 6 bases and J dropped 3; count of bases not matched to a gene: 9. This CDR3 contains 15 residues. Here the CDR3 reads CSATGQGVWTDTQYF. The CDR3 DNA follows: TGCAGTGCAACCGGACAGGGGGTTTGGACAGATACGCAGTATTTT.

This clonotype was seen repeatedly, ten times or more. CDR3 sequence: CASSLGTRDTDTQYF. The CDR3 DNA sequence: TGCGCCAGCAGCTTGGGTACGCGGGACACAGATACGCAGTATTTT. This rearrangement joins TRBV5-1 to TRBJ2-3, with a weak D call TRBD2 (6 bases). Germline V CDR1 and CDR2: SGHRS, YFSETQ. The CDR3 is made up of 15 amino acids. V lost 0 bases and J 2 bases, leaving 10 bases between the germline ends. Drawing the rest from reference TRBV5-1 and TRBJ2-3, the complete variable domain is KAGVTQTPRYLIKTRGQQVTLSCSPISGHRSVSWYQQTPGQGLQFLFEYFSETQRNKGNFPGRFSGRQFSNSRSEMNVSTLELGDSALYLCASSLGTRDTDTQYFGPGTRLTVL.

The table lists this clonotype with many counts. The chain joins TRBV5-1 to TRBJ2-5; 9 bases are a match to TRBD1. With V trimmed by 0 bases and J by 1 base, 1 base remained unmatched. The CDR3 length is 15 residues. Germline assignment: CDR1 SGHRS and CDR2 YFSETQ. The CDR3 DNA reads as TGCGCCAGCAGCTTGGAGGGACAGGGCCAAGAGACCCAGTACTTC. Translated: CASSLEGQGQETQYF. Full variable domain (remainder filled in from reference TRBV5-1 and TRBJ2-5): KAGVTQTPRYLIKTRGQQVTLSCSPISGHRSVSWYQQTPGQGLQFLFEYFSETQRNKGNFPGRFSGRQFSNSRSEMNVSTLELGDSALYLCASSLEGQGQETQYFGPGTRLLVL.

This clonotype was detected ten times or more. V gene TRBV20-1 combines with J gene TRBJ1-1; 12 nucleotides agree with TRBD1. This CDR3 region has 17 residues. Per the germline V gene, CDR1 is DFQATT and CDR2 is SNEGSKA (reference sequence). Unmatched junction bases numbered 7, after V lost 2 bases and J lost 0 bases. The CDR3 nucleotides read TGCAGTGCTAGATCGGGACAGGGGGCATTATTGAACACTGAAGCTTTCTTT. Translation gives CSARSGQGALLNTEAFF.

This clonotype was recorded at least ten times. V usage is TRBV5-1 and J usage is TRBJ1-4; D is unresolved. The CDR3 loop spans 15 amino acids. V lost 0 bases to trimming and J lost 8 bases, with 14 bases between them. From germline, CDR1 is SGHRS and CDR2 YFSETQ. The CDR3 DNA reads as TGCGCCAGCAGCTTGGATCTGATACCGGGAGAAAAACTGTTTTTT. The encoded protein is CASSLDLIPGEKLFF. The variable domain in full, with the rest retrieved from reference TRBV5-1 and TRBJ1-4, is KAGVTQTPRYLIKTRGQQVTLSCSPISGHRSVSWYQQTPGQGLQFLFEYFSETQRNKGNFPGRFSGRQFSNSRSEMNVSTLELGDSALYLCASSLDLIPGEKLFFGSGTQLSVL.

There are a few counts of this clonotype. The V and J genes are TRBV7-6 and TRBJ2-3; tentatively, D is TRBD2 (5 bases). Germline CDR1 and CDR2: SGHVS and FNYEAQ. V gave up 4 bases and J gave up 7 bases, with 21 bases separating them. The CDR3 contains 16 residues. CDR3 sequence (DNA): TGTGCCAGCAGCTCCCCAGCAGGTGGATCGGACTATACGCAGTATTTT. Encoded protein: CASSSPAGGSDYTQYF.

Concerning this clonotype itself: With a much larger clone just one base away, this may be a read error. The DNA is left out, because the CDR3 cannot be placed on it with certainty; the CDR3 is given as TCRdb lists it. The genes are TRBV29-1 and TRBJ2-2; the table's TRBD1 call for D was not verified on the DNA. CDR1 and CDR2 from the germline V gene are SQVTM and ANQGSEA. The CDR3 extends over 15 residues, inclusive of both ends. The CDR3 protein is CSVGRGTLNTGELIF.

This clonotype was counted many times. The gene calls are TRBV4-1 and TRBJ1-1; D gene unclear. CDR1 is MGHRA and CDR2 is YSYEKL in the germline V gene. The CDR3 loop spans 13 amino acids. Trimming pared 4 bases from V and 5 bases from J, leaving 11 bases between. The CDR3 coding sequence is TGCGCCAGCAGCCGTGGGGATATTACTGAAGCTTTCTTT. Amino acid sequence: CASSRGDITEAFF.

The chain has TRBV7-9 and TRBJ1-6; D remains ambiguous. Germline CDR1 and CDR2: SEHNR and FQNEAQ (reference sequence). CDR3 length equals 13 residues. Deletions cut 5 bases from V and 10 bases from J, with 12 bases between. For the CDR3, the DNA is TGTGCCAGCAGCCGAACCAGCCAATCACCCCTCCACTTT. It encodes CASSRTSQSPLHF.

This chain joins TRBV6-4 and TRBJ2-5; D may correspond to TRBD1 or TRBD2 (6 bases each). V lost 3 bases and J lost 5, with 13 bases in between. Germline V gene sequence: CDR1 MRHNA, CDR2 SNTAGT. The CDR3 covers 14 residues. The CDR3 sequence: CASSEQGGSETQYF. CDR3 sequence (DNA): TGTGCCAGCAGTGAACAGGGAGGTTCGGAGACCCAGTACTTC.

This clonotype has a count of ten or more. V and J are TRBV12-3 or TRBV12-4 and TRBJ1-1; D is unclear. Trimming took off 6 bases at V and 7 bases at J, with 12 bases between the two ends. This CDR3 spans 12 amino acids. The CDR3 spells CASSSFRSEAFF. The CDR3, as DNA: TGTGCCAGCAGCTCGTTTCGGAGTGAAGCTTTCTTT.

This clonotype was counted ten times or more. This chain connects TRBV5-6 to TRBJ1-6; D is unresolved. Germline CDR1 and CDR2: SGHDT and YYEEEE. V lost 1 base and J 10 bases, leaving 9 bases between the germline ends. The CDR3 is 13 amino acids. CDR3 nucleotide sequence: TGTGCCAGCAGCTTGCTTCTGGGATCACCCCTCCACTTT. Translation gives CASSLLLGSPLHF. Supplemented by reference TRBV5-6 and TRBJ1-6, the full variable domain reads DAGVTQSPTHLIKTRGQQVTLRCSPKSGHDTVSWYQQALGQGPQFIFQYYEEEERQRGNFPDRFSGHQFPNYSSELNVNALLLGDSALYLCASSLLLGSPLHFGNGTRLTVT.

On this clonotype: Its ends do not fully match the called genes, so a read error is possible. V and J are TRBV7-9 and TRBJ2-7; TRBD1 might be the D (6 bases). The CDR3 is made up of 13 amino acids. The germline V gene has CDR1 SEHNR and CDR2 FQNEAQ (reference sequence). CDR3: CVSSSQGIDQQYF. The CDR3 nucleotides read TGTGTCAGCAGCTCACAGGGTATAGATCAGCAGTACTTC. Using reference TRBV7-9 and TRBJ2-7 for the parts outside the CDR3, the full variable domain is DTGVSQNPRHKITKRGQNVTFRCDPISEHNRLYWYRQTLGQGPEFLTYFQNEAQLEKSRLLSDRFSAERPKGSFSTLEIQRTEQGDSAMYLCVSSSQGIDQQYFGPGTRLTVT.